This T cell receptor (beta chain) derives from a study of blood T cells in healthy people across ages. Using a J-beta primer mix together with a sample-barcoded 5' primer, a second PCR was run for 7 to 11 cycles. TCRdb recomputed calls from the 5' RACE reads with MiXCR, one row per CDR3 protein. The sample shows about 650,000 distinct CDR3 sequences, around 50% of them seen only once. The CDR3 extends over 15 amino acids. Germline CDR1 reads LGHNA; CDR2 reads YSLEER. V gave up 0 bases and J gave up 3 bases, with 11 bases separating them. The clonotype originates from a woman older than 75 in good health. The material sequenced was blood. V and J are TRBV4-3 and TRBJ2-5; D possibly corresponds to TRBD2 (5 bases). The CDR3 loop is CASSQEWTVKETQYF. CDR3 nucleotides: TGCGCCAGCAGCCAAGAGTGGACTGTGAAAGAGACCCAGTACTTC.